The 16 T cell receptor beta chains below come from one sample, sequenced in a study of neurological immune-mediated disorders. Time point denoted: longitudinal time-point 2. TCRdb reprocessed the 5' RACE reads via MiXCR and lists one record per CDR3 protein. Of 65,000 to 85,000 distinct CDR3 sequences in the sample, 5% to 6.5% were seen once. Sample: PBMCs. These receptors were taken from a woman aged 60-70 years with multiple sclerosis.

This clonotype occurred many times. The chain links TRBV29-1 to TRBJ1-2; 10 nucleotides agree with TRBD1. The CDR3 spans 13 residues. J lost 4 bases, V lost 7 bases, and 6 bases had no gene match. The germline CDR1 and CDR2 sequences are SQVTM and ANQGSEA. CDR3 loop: CSDGRTGGYGYTF. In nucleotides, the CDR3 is TGCAGCGATGGAAGGACAGGGGGCTATGGCTACACCTTC.

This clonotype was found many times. The CDR3: CASSRQAFNEKLFF. In DNA form, the CDR3 reads TGTGCCAGCAGCCGACAGGCGTTTAATGAAAAACTGTTTTTT. This chain links TRBV28 with TRBJ1-4; D is possibly TRBD1 (6 bases). Trimming shortened V by 6 bases and J by 4 bases, and 12 bases separated the two germline ends. Germline CDR1 reads MDHEN; CDR2 reads SYDVKM. The CDR3 extends over 14 amino acids.

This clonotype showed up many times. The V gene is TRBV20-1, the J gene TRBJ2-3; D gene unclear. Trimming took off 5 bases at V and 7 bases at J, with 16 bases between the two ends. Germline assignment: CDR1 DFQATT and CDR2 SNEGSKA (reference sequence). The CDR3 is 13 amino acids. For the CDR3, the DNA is TGCAGTGCTGTTCTACCGGGCCTTAATACGCAGTATTTT. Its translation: CSAVLPGLNTQYF.

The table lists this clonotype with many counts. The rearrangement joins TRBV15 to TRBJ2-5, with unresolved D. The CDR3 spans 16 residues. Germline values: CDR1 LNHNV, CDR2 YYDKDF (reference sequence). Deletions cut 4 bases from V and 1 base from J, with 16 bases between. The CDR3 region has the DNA TGTGCCACCAGCACCGGAGTATCCGACTTCCAAGAGACCCAGTACTTC. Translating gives CATSTGVSDFQETQYF.

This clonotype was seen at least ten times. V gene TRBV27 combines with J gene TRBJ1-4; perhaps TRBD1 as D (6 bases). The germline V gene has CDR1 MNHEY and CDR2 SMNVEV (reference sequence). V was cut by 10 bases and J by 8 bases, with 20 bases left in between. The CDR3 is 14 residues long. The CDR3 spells CATNRRGAGEKLFF. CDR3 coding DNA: TGTGCCACCAATCGACGGGGGGCAGGGGAAAAACTGTTTTTT.

The CDR3 loop is CASSPPVDYEQYF. DNA of the CDR3: TGTGCCAGCTCACCACCCGTGGACTACGAGCAGTACTTC. The chain joins TRBV18 to TRBJ2-7; D gene uncertain. V lost 0 bases and J 3 bases, leaving 6 bases between the germline ends. CDR1 and CDR2 (germline): KGHSH, LQKENI. The CDR3 length is 13 residues.

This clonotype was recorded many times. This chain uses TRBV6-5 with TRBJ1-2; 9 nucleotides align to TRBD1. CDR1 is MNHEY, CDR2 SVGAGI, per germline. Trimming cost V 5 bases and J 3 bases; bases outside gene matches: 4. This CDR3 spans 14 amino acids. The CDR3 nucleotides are TGTGCCAGCAGTATCCGGGACAGGGACTATGGCTACACCTTC. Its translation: CASSIRDRDYGYTF.

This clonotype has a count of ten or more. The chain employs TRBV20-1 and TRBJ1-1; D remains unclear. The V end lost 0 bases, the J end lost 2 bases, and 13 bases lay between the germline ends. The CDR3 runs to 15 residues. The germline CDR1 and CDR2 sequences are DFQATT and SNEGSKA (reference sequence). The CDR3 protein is CSARENWGVNTEAFF. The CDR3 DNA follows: TGCAGTGCTAGAGAGAATTGGGGTGTCAACACTGAAGCTTTCTTT.

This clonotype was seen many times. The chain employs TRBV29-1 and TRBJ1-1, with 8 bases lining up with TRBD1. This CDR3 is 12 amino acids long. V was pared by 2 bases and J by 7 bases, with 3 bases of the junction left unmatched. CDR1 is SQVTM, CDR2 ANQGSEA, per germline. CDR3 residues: CSVENGQGEAFF. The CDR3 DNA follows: TGCAGCGTTGAAAACGGACAGGGTGAAGCTTTCTTT.

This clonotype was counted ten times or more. DNA for the CDR3: TGCAGCGCTGGACAGGTGGGTCAGCCCCAGCATTTT. Protein sequence: CSAGQVGQPQHF. The chain employs TRBV29-1 and TRBJ1-5, with 7 bases that match TRBD1. The V and J ends lost 7 bases and 6 bases, in that order; junction bases with no gene match: 6. The length of the CDR3 is 12 residues. Germline V gene sequence: CDR1 SQVTM, CDR2 ANQGSEA. The full variable domain, its missing parts supplied by reference TRBV29-1 and TRBJ1-5, is SAVISQKPSRDICQRGTSLTIQCQVDSQVTMMFWYRQQPGQSLTLIATANQGSEATYESGFVIDKFPISRPNLTFSTLTVSNMSPEDSSIYLCSAGQVGQPQHFGDGTRLSIL.

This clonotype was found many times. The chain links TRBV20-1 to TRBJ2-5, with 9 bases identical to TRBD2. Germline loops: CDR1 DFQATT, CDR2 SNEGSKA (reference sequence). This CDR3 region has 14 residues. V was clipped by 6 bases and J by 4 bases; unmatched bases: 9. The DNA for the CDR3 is TGCAGTGCGGCGGGGGGGGCCAAGGGAGAGACCCAGTACTTC. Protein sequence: CSAAGGAKGETQYF.

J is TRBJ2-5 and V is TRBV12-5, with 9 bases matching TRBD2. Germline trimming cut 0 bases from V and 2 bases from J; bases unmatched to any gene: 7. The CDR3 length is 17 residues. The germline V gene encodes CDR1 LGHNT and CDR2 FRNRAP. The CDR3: CASGLVHGGGGQETQYF. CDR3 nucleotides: TGTGCTAGTGGTTTGGTACACGGCGGGGGGGGTCAAGAGACCCAGTACTTC.

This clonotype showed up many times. CDR3 region: CASSLAGPISYNEQFF. The CDR3 region has the DNA TGCGCCAGCAGCTTGGCCGGACCTATCTCCTACAATGAGCAGTTCTTC. The chain combines TRBV5-1 with TRBJ2-1, with D hard to call. CDR1 SGHRS and CDR2 YFSETQ come from the germline V gene. Trimming took 0 bases from V and 0 from J, leaving 10 bases between them. This CDR3 spans 16 amino acids.

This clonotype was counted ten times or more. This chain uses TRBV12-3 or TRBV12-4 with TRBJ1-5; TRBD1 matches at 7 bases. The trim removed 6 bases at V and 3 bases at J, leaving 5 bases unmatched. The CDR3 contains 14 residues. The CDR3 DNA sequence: TGTGCCAGCAGCAGACAGGGCAACAATCAGCCCCAGCATTTT. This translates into CASSRQGNNQPQHF.

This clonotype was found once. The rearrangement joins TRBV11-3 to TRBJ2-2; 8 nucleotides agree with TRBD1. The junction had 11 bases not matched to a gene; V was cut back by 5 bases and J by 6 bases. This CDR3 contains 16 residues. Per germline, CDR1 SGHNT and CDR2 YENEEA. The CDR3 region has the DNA TGTGCCAGCAGCGCCGGACAGGGCCGGTCTCCCGGGGAGCTGTTTTTT. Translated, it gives CASSAGQGRSPGELFF.

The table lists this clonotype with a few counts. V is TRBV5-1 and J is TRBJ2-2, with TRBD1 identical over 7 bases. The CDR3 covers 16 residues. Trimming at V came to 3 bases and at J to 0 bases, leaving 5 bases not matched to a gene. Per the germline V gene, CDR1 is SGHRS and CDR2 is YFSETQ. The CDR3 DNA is TGCGCCAGCAGCTGGACCGGGACAGCGAACACCGGGGAGCTGTTTTTT. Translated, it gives CASSWTGTANTGELFF. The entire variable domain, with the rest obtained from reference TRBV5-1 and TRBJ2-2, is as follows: KAGVTQTPRYLIKTRGQQVTLSCSPISGHRSVSWYQQTPGQGLQFLFEYFSETQRNKGNFPGRFSGRQFSNSRSEMNVSTLELGDSALYLCASSWTGTANTGELFFGEGSRLTVL.